This T cell receptor (beta chain) was documented in a study of T cell responses to AZD1222 COVID-19 vaccine. Study overall: Pooling covered second doses at about 4 or about 12 weeks.

Points from the study as a whole: Reportedly, close to half of spike-specific TCRs are directed against unmutated variant regions. Donors in the cohort were predominantly white British and more often female, and clonal diversity was possibly underestimated. Repertoires were obtained only post-peak T cell response.

The data were produced by immunoSEQ multiplex PCR, yet TCRdb's version contains in-frame clones alone and is incomplete. The table shows more than 85,000 clones, with 84% occurring only once. The trim removed 5 bases at V and 6 bases at J, leaving 7 bases unmatched. The CDR3 is made up of 14 amino acids. Germline V gene data show CDR1 as SGHTA and CDR2 as FQGNSA. Details on this clone: Its antigen is not known.

The chain links TRBV7-2 to TRBJ1-2; 9 bases match TRBD1. The sequences come from peripheral blood, collected on day 0 of AZD1222 vaccination. This receptor was obtained from an adult in good health. In DNA, the CDR3 is TGTGCCAGCAGCGGATCCGGGACAGGGCATGGCTACACCTTC. Translated, it gives CASSGSGTGHGYTF.